Shown below are 25 T cell receptor beta chains from a single sample sequenced in a study of cytomegalovirus exposure and HLA in healthy donors. The study ran its PCR with 60 Vbeta and 13 Jbeta primers. Sequenced by immunoSEQ multiplex PCR; TCRdb stores in-frame clones only, minus some. The table has about 140,000 clones, approximately 80% seen once. The sequencing sample was made of PBMCs. Receptors were obtained from a male donor in good health and CMV-seropositive.

This chain links TRBV15 with TRBJ1-4; 8 bases agree with TRBD1. Germline V gene lookup returns CDR1 LNHNV and CDR2 YYDKDF (reference sequence). With 0 bases clipped from V and 1 base from J, the junction kept 7 bases outside the gene matches. The CDR3 loop spans 18 amino acids. The CDR3 protein is CATSRDPAGGLTNEKLFF. DNA for the CDR3: TGTGCCACCAGCAGAGATCCGGCAGGGGGCTTAACTAATGAAAAACTGTTTTTT.

Details on this clone: A junction boundary mismatches the germline segment, possibly from a read error. The chain carries TRBV5-6 and TRBJ1-2; a weak D match, TRBD1 (6 bases). The CDR3 is made up of 15 amino acids. Germline V gene lookup returns CDR1 SGHDT and CDR2 YYEEEE. This CDR3 reads CAGSFGRARGYGYTF. CDR3 nucleotides: TGTGCCGGCAGCTTCGGTAGGGCAAGGGGGTATGGCTACACCTTC.

This chain uses TRBV2 with TRBJ1-4; the D gene is possibly TRBD1 (5 bases). Trimming pared 0 bases from V and 7 bases from J, leaving 12 bases between. The V gene's germline CDR1 is SNHLY and CDR2 FYNNEI. CDR3 length equals 15 residues. The CDR3 nucleotides are TGTGCCAGCAGTGAAGCGCCGGGAGGGGCTGAAAAACTGTTTTTT. Its protein product is CASSEAPGGAEKLFF.

The chain joins TRBV2 to TRBJ1-2; D unclear. This CDR3 has 12 amino acids. Germline CDR1 SNHLY, CDR2 FYNNEI. Trimming left V 10 bases short and J 2 bases short, with 11 bases between. CDR3 nucleotide sequence: TGTGCCACAACGGCGGGAAACTATGGCTACACCTTC. Translation: CATTAGNYGYTF. Full variable domain (rest looked up from reference TRBV2 and TRBJ1-2): EPEVTQTPSHQVTQMGQEVILRCVPISNHLYFYWYRQILGQKVEFLVSFYNNEISEKSEIFDDQFSVERPDGSNFTLKIRSTKLEDSAMYFCATTAGNYGYTFGSGTRLTVV.

The gene calls are TRBV9 and TRBJ2-7; TRBD1 is a possible D gene (6 bases). This CDR3 region has 18 residues. Germline-derived CDR1 and CDR2 are SGDLS and YYNGEE. V shed 3 bases and J shed 5 bases, with 27 bases lying between them. The CDR3, as DNA: TGTGCCAGCAGCGAGGCTCAGACAGGTATAGAAAGCGTTGACGAGCAGTACTTC. It encodes CASSEAQTGIESVDEQYF.

For this clone: Its ends do not fully match the called genes, so a read error is possible. The chain has TRBV7-9 and TRBJ1-2; D not resolved. Per germline, CDR1 SEHNR and CDR2 FQNEAQ (reference sequence). This CDR3 comprises 13 residues. In nucleotides, the CDR3 is TGTTCCAGCAGCTTATGGTCAGGCTATGGCTACACCTTC. Its translation: CSSSLWSGYGYTF.

The chain is built from TRBV19 and TRBJ2-2; TRBD2 agrees at 9 bases. Looked up from germline, CDR1 is LNHDA and CDR2 is SQIVND (reference sequence). V lost 4 bases to trimming and J lost 1 base; unmatched junction nucleotides: 1. The CDR3 has 15 amino acids. The CDR3 DNA follows: TGTGCCAGTAGTAAGACTAGCGGGAACACCGGGGAGCTGTTTTTT. Translated, it gives CASSKTSGNTGELFF.

The chain links TRBV7-9 to TRBJ2-5, with D perhaps matching TRBD1 (5 bases). The closer fit of TRBJ2-7 to the DNA end suggests the J call may be wrong. Per germline, CDR1 SEHNR and CDR2 FQNEAQ (reference sequence). The CDR3 consists of 15 residues. Written as DNA, the CDR3 is TGTGCCAGCAGCTTAGGCAGGGCGAGCTCCTACGAGCAGTACTTC. Its translation is CASSLGRASSYEQYF.

This chain joins TRBV6-1 and TRBJ2-1; the match to TRBD2 covers 10 bases. Germline values: CDR1 MNHNS, CDR2 SASEGT. The V gene end was trimmed by 10 bases and the J gene end by 5 bases; junction bases not matched to a gene: 8. CDR3 size: 14 residues. The CDR3 DNA sequence: TGTGCCACCACCGGGACTAGCGTCGACAATGAGCAGTTCTTC. It yields the protein CATTGTSVDNEQFF.

The chain links TRBV7-9 to TRBJ2-3; 9 positions match TRBD1. Per germline, CDR1 SEHNR and CDR2 FQNEAQ (reference sequence). V gave up 5 bases and J gave up 0 bases; unmatched junction bases: 3. The CDR3 loop spans 15 amino acids. The CDR3, as DNA: TGTGCCAGCAGCCTGACAGGGGGGAGCACAGATACGCAGTATTTT. Its translation is CASSLTGGSTDTQYF.

This clone was picked up one time. The gene calls are TRBV11-2 and TRBJ1-5; perhaps TRBD1 as D (5 bases). CDR1 and CDR2 from the germline V gene are SGHAT and FQNNGV. This CDR3 has 13 amino acids. V was shortened by 0 bases and J by 6 bases, with 6 bases between the two germline ends. The CDR3: CASSLEGVQPQHF. The CDR3 DNA follows: TGTGCCAGCAGCTTAGAAGGGGTTCAGCCCCAGCATTTT.

The gene calls are TRBV19 and TRBJ1-4, with 8 positions matching TRBD1. There are 14 residues in the CDR3. In germline, CDR1 is LNHDA, CDR2 SQIVND (reference sequence). With 2 bases clipped from V and 7 bases from J, the junction kept 3 bases outside the gene matches. CDR3 region: CASSIPGTGEKLFF. Here the CDR3 DNA reads TGTGCCAGTAGTATACCGGGGACAGGTGAAAAACTGTTTTTT. Drawing the rest from reference TRBV19 and TRBJ1-4, the complete variable domain is DGGITQSPKYLFRKEGQNVTLSCEQNLNHDAMYWYRQDPGQGLRLIYYSQIVNDFQKGDIAEGYSVSREKKESFPLTVTSAQKNPTAFYLCASSIPGTGEKLFFGSGTQLSVL.

The chain carries TRBV7-9 and TRBJ2-7; possible D gene TRBD2, 7 bases. Trimming removed 5 bases at V and 6 bases at J, with 17 bases between. The CDR3 totals 14 residues. Germline loops: CDR1 SEHNR, CDR2 FQNEAQ (reference sequence). For the CDR3, the DNA is TGTGCCAGCAGCGATTCCGGGGGGCTTAGCGAGCAGTACTTC. This gives the protein CASSDSGGLSEQYF.

The gene calls are TRBV7-6 and TRBJ1-1; 8 positions agree with TRBD1. J gave up 0 bases and V 5 bases, and 8 bases lay outside the gene matches. The germline gives CDR1 SGHVS, CDR2 FNYEAQ. The CDR3 is made up of 16 amino acids. Written as DNA, the CDR3 is TGTGCCAGCAGCCCCGAGGGGACAGGTATGAACACTGAAGCTTTCTTT. The encoded protein is CASSPEGTGMNTEAFF.

The genes are TRBV6-6 and TRBJ2-3; tentative D call: TRBD2 (6 bases). CDR1 and CDR2 from the germline V gene are MNHNY and SVGAGI (reference sequence). The V and J ends lost 0 bases and 3 bases respectively, with 10 bases between them. This CDR3 spans 15 amino acids. CDR3 in DNA: TGTGCCAGCAGTTACTCGGAGCTAGCGACAGATACGCAGTATTTT. Translating it yields CASSYSELATDTQYF.

V usage is TRBV6-4 and J usage is TRBJ2-7; D unclear. V lost 6 bases and J 5 bases, leaving 8 bases between the germline ends. The germline V gene encodes CDR1 MRHNA and CDR2 SNTAGT. The CDR3 runs to 11 residues. The CDR3 nucleotides are TGTGCCAGCAGGTACACCCACGAGCAGTACTTC. Its translation is CASRYTHEQYF.

The chain recombines TRBV6-5 with TRBJ2-3; 13 bases are shared with TRBD2. The CDR3 covers 16 residues. V lost 4 bases, J lost 0 bases, and 1 base stayed unmatched. The germline gives CDR1 MNHEY, CDR2 SVGAGI. The DNA of the CDR3 is TGTGCCAGCAGTTCGACTAGCGGGAGGAGCACAGATACGCAGTATTTT. This translates into CASSSTSGRSTDTQYF.

The rearrangement uses TRBV9 and TRBJ1-4; 8 bases agree with TRBD1. Germline trimming cut 4 bases from V and 7 bases from J; bases unmatched to any gene: 9. The CDR3 has 15 residues. Germline assignment: CDR1 SGDLS and CDR2 YYNGEE. CDR3 in DNA: TGTGCCAGCAGCCCCCGGACAGGGAACAGTGAAAAACTGTTTTTT. It translates to CASSPRTGNSEKLFF.

The V and J genes are TRBV15 and TRBJ1-1, with D possibly being TRBD1 (6 bases). V lost 5 bases and J 2 bases, leaving 9 bases between the germline ends. This CDR3 comprises 13 residues. Per the germline V gene, CDR1 is LNHNV and CDR2 is YYDKDF (reference sequence). CDR3 sequence reads: CATSVGGNTEAFF. In DNA form, the CDR3 reads TGTGCCACCAGCGTAGGGGGAAACACTGAAGCTTTCTTT.

The V gene is TRBV5-6, the J gene TRBJ2-7, with TRBD1 as a possible D gene (6 bases). The germline V and J ends were trimmed by 2 bases and 7 bases, with 28 bases remaining between them. CDR3 length: 18 amino acids. Germline CDR1 SGHDT, CDR2 YYEEEE. The CDR3 here is CASSLNTADRWGTAEQYF. In DNA form, the CDR3 reads TGTGCCAGCAGCTTAAACACCGCCGACAGGTGGGGGACGGCAGAGCAGTACTTC. The whole variable domain, filled in from reference TRBV5-6 and TRBJ2-7, reads DAGVTQSPTHLIKTRGQQVTLRCSPKSGHDTVSWYQQALGQGPQFIFQYYEEEERQRGNFPDRFSGHQFPNYSSELNVNALLLGDSALYLCASSLNTADRWGTAEQYFGPGTRLTVT.

This clone came up once. The genes are TRBV4-2 and TRBJ2-3; 13 bases are a match to TRBD2. Germline-derived CDR1 and CDR2 are LGHNA and YNFKEQ. CDR3 size: 18 residues. J was trimmed by 4 bases and V by 2 bases; bases with no gene match: 9. CDR3 sequence reads: CASSQPGLAGVGPDTQYF. Written as DNA, the CDR3 is TGTGCCAGCAGCCAACCCGGACTAGCGGGAGTAGGGCCAGATACGCAGTATTTT.

This chain joins TRBV6-6 and TRBJ2-5; 9 bases map to TRBD1. The DNA end lines up better with TRBJ2-7; the J call may be wrong. CDR1 is MNHNY and CDR2 is SVGAGI in the germline V gene (reference sequence). The CDR3 is made up of 16 amino acids. CDR3 nucleotides: TGTGCCAGCAGCCGGACAGGGGTCCGAGGTTCCTACGAGCAGTACTTC. It specifies CASSRTGVRGSYEQYF.

The chain carries TRBV6-4 and TRBJ1-2; D is ambiguous. V dropped 0 bases and J dropped 8 bases, with 13 bases sitting between them. The germline gives CDR1 MRHNA, CDR2 SNTAGT. This CDR3 has 14 residues. CDR3 coding DNA: TGTGCCAGCAGTGACTCGAGCACCGCCAGGGGCTACACCTTC. It codes for CASSDSSTARGYTF.

The rearrangement links TRBV5-1 to TRBJ2-7, with a possible D match to TRBD1 (6 bases). V was clipped by 4 bases and J by 6 bases, with 26 bases between them. Germline CDR1 is SGHRS and CDR2 is YFSETQ. The CDR3 sequence is 17 residues long. CDR3 sequence: CASSRSPPGALLVEQYF. In nucleotides, the CDR3 is TGCGCCAGCAGCCGGAGCCCCCCAGGGGCCCTTCTTGTCGAGCAGTACTTC.

V and J are TRBV19 and TRBJ2-7; TRBD2 is a possible D gene (6 bases). Germline lookup yields CDR1 LNHDA and CDR2 SQIVND (reference sequence). CDR3 length: 16 amino acids. V lost 7 bases to trimming and J lost 4 bases, with 23 bases between them. The CDR3 nucleotides read TGTGCCAGTAATCAGAGGGCGGGACCGACCCGATACGAGCAGTACTTC. Protein: CASNQRAGPTRYEQYF. Filled out from reference TRBV19 and TRBJ2-7, the complete variable domain reads DGGITQSPKYLFRKEGQNVTLSCEQNLNHDAMYWYRQDPGQGLRLIYYSQIVNDFQKGDIAEGYSVSREKKESFPLTVTSAQKNPTAFYLCASNQRAGPTRYEQYFGPGTRLTVT.